This TCR beta chain was captured in a study of blood T cell repertoires in COVID-19. Study at large: Both acute and convalescent COVID-19 samples were obtained from the United States, Italy and Spain. T cells, B-cell-depleted T cells, or PBMCs supplied cDNA or gDNA.

With 3 bases removed from V and 1 base from J, the gap between germline ends came to 10 bases. The CDR3 length is 15 residues. Germline CDR1 is MDHEN and CDR2 is SYDVKM. In the original analysis: Reference gene primer amplification in the assay estimated nucleated cell counts. Data came from immunoSEQ multiplex PCR; TCRdb stores just in-frame clones and leaves some out. V, J and clone size are those of that table, while D and trimming were read from the DNA. The table includes 470,000 or so clones, roughly 85% detected once. The specimen sequenced was peripheral blood. The V call is TRBV28, the J call TRBJ2-4; perhaps TRBD2 as D (5 bases). This receptor was identified in a human donor in a cohort sampled during active COVID-19. For the CDR3, the DNA is TGTGCCAGCAGTTTCGCAGGACTGGCCAAAAACATTCAGTACTTC. Protein: CASSFAGLAKNIQYF.